Shown below are 5 T cell receptor beta chains from a single sample sequenced in a study of blood T cells in healthy people across ages. It was with a sample-barcoded 5' primer and a J-beta primer mix that a second PCR of about 7 to 12 cycles was run. TCRdb itself ran the 5' RACE reads through MiXCR, one entry per CDR3 protein. The table records fewer than 950,000 distinct CDR3 sequences, around half of them present only once. The sequencing input was blood. The origin of the receptors is a man older than 75 in good health.

The rearrangement links TRBV6-2 or TRBV6-3 to TRBJ2-7, with 8 bases fitting TRBD1. Germline CDR1 is MNHEY and CDR2 is SVGEGT. The length of the CDR3 is 13 residues. V shed 6 bases, J shed 7 bases, and the junction held 8 bases outside the gene matches. In DNA form, the CDR3 reads TGTGCCAGCAGACGGACAGGGATCGATGAGCAGTACTTC. Protein product: CASRRTGIDEQYF.

The V and J genes are TRBV29-1 and TRBJ2-5; D is uncertain. Trimming removed 7 bases from V and 0 bases from J, with 12 bases in between. CDR3 size: 13 residues. CDR1 SQVTM and CDR2 ANQGSEA come from the germline V gene. The CDR3 coding sequence is TGCAGCGGCAACGGGCCTCACCAAGAGACCCAGTACTTC. This gives the protein CSGNGPHQETQYF. The complete variable domain, with remaining parts taken from reference TRBV29-1 and TRBJ2-5, reads SAVISQKPSRDICQRGTSLTIQCQVDSQVTMMFWYRQQPGQSLTLIATANQGSEATYESGFVIDKFPISRPNLTFSTLTVSNMSPEDSSIYLCSGNGPHQETQYFGPGTRLLVL.

This chain links TRBV6-5 with TRBJ2-3; tentative D call: TRBD2 (6 bases). The V gene lost 6 bases and the J gene lost 14 bases, with 18 bases spanning the gap. Germline CDR1 and CDR2: MNHEY and SVGAGI. This CDR3 is 12 amino acids long. The CDR3 DNA follows: TGTGCCAGCAGCCGCGTCTCGGGAGACGCGTATTTT. Protein product: CASSRVSGDAYF.

The chain is built from TRBV20-1 and TRBJ2-5; D may be TRBD2 (6 bases). There are 13 residues in the CDR3. Trimming removed 3 bases from V and 5 bases from J, with 13 bases in between. Germline assignment: CDR1 DFQATT and CDR2 SNEGSKA (reference sequence). CDR3 DNA sequence: TGCAGTGCTAGCGTTAGCGGTCCGGAGACCCAGTACTTC. Its translation is CSASVSGPETQYF.

V usage is TRBV27 and J usage is TRBJ2-5; D unresolved. The CDR3 has 14 amino acids. Trimming took off 6 bases at V and 4 bases at J, with 15 bases between the two ends. The germline gives CDR1 MNHEY, CDR2 SMNVEV (reference sequence). The CDR3 loop reads CASRHKTTAETQYF. The CDR3 bases are TGTGCCAGCAGGCATAAAACGACCGCAGAGACCCAGTACTTC.